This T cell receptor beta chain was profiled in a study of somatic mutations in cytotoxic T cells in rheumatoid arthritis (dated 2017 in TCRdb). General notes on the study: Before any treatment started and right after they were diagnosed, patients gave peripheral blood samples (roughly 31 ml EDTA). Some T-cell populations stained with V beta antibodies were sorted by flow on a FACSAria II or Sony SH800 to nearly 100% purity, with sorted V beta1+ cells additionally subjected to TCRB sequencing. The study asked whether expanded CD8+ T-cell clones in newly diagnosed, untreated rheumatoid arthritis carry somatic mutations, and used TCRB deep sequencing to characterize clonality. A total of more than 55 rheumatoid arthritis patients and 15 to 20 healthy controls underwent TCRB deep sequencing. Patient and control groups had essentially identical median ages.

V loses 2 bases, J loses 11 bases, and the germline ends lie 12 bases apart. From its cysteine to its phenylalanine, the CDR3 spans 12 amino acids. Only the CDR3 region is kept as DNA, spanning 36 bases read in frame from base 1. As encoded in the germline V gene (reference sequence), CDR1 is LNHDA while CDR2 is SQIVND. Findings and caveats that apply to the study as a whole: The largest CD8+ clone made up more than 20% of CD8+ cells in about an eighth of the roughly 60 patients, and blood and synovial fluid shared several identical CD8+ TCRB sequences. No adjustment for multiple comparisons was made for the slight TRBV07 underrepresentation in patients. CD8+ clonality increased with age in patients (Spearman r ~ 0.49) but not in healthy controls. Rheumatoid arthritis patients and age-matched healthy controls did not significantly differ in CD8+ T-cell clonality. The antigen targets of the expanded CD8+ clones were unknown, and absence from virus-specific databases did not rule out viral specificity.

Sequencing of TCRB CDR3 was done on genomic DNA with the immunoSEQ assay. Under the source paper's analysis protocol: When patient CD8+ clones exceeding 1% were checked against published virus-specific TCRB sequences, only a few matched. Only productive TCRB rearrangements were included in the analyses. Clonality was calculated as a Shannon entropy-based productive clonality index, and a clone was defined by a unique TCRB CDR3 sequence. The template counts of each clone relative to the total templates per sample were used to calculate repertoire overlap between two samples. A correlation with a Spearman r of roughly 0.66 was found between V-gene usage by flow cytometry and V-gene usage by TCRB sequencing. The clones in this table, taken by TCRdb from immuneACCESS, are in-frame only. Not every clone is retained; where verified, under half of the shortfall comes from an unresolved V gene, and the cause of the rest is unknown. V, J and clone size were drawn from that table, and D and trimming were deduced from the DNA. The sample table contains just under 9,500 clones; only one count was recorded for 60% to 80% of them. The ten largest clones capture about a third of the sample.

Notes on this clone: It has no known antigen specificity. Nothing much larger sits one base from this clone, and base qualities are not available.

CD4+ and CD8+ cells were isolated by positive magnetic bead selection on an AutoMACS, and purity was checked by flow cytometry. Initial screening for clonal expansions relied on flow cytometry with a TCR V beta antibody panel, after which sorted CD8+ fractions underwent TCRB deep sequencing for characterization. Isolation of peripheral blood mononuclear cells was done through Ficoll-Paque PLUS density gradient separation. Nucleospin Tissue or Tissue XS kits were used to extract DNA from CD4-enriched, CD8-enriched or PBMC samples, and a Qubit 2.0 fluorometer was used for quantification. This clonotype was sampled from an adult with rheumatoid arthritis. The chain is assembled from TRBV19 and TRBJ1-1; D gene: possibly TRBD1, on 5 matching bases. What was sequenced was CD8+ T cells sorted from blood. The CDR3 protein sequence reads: CASSIITGEAFF. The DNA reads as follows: TGTGCCAGTAGTATAATAACAGGCGAGGCTTTCTTT.